Listed below are T cell receptor beta chains from one sample, sequenced in a study of cytomegalovirus exposure and HLA in healthy donors. TCRdb's table, derived via immunoSEQ multiplex PCR, lists solely in-frame clones and lacks some. Of some 100,000 clones in the sample, 84% were seen once. Sequencing was done on a sample of PBMCs. The source of these receptors is a woman in her late teens or twenties in good health and CMV-seronegative. Both conserved end residues are part of each CDR3. D genes are given only for firm matches.

D,length,J,V,DNA,CDR3
TRBD1,16,TRBJ2-4,TRBV7-8,TGTGCCAGCAGCCTCCGGGACAGACTAGCCAAAAACATTCAGTACTTC,CASSLRDRLAKNIQYF
NA,14,TRBJ1-1,TRBV5-1,TGCGCCAGCAGCTTTCCAGGGACAAACACTGAAGCTTTCTTT,CASSFPGTNTEAFF
NA,12,TRBJ2-7,TRBV2,TGTGCCAGCAGGGGAGGTACCTACGAGCAGTACTTC,CASRGGTYEQYF
TRBD2,14,TRBJ2-7,TRBV7-9,TGTGCCAGCAGGCATACCGGGACTAGCTCTCCTCAGTACTTC,CASRHTGTSSPQYF
NA,14,TRBJ2-1,TRBV6-4,TGTGCCAGCAGTGAAGGAGGGGGGGGGAATGAGCAGTTCTTC,CASSEGGGGNEQFF
NA,12,TRBJ2-7,TRBV7-9,TGTTCCAGCAGCGCCGACAGCTACGAGCAGTACTTC,CSSSADSYEQYF
TRBD1,17,TRBJ1-4,TRBV18,TGTGCCAGCTCACAAGGGGGACAGGGGCCCTCCTATGAAAAACTGTTTTTT,CASSQGGQGPSYEKLFF
TRBD2,20,TRBJ2-1,TRBV19,TGTGCCAGTAGTTATTCCGGACTAGCGGGAGGAGGTAAGCTGGGCAATGAGCAGTTCTTC,CASSYSGLAGGGKLGNEQFF
NA,11,TRBJ1-1,TRBV20-1,TGCAGTGCTAACGGGAACACTGAAGCTTTCTTT,CSANGNTEAFF
NA,15,TRBJ1-5,TRBV27,TGTGCCAGCAGTTTATCGATAAATAGTAATCAGCCCCAGCATTTT,CASSLSINSNQPQHF